One sample yielded the 21 T cell receptor beta chains listed below, sequenced in a study of vaccination effects on CD4 cells after COVID-19. The table came from immunoSEQ multiplex PCR; TCRdb's copy has only in-frame clones and leaves some out. The data show roughly 63,000 clones, less than 80% seen once. In the ViraFEST assay, antigen-specific CD4+ clonotypes were identified by expansion after peptide-pool stimulation. An approximately nine-day culture period preceded the isolation of CD4+ T cells. The healthy vaccine recipients, who had no prior SARS-CoV-2 infection, showed negative nucleocapsid antibodies. The antigens for these receptors are not known. The sequencing here drew on CD4+ T cells from PBMCs cultured with HCoV-OC43 spike peptides, taken before COVID-19 vaccination. Subset in this sample: HCoV-OC43 spike overlapping peptide pool stimulation. The source is a human donor who received a COVID-19 vaccine.

This chain joins TRBV5-1 and TRBJ1-2, with TRBD1 matching over 9 bases. Germline CDR1 and CDR2: SGHRS and YFSETQ. There are 13 residues in the CDR3. The J segment lost 4 bases and the V segment lost 3 bases, leaving 1 base of the junction unmatched. The CDR3 bases are TGCGCCAGCAGCTCGACAGGGGGCTATGGCTACACCTTC. Protein product: CASSSTGGYGYTF.

The chain couples TRBV4-1 to TRBJ1-2, with D uncertain. This CDR3 comprises 13 residues. Germline-derived CDR1 and CDR2 are MGHRA and YSYEKL. Trimming removed 0 bases at V and 4 bases at J, with 6 bases between. The CDR3 DNA reads as TGCGCCAGCAGCCAAGACACAGTCTATGGCTACACCTTC. The encoded protein is CASSQDTVYGYTF.

The chain couples TRBV11-2 to TRBJ2-1; 7 nucleotides align to TRBD1. The CDR3 has 17 amino acids. CDR1 and CDR2 (germline): SGHAT, FQNNGV. V gave up 5 bases and J gave up 6 bases; unmatched junction bases: 16. The CDR3 region has the DNA TGTGCCAGCAGCCCTCTACGACACAGGGGTAATAGCAATGAGCAGTTCTTC. Translated, it gives CASSPLRHRGNSNEQFF.

V usage is TRBV4-3 and J usage is TRBJ1-2; D might be TRBD1 (5 bases). The ends were cut back, 1 base at V and 4 bases at J, with 10 bases in the middle. The CDR3 extends over 14 amino acids. The germline V gene encodes CDR1 LGHNA and CDR2 YSLEER. In DNA form, the CDR3 reads TGCGCCAGCAGCCAAGTATCAGGGCTCTATGGCTACACCTTC. Its protein is CASSQVSGLYGYTF.

The chain couples TRBV27 to TRBJ2-6, with 8 bases aligning to TRBD1. Trimming took 6 bases from V and 0 from J; bases not matched to a gene: 4. In germline, CDR1 is MNHEY, CDR2 SMNVEV (reference sequence). The CDR3 is 16 amino acids. CDR3 in amino acids: CASRTGDSSGANVLTF. The CDR3 DNA sequence: TGTGCCAGCAGGACAGGGGACAGCTCTGGGGCCAACGTCCTGACTTTC.

V is TRBV9 and J is TRBJ2-6, with D possibly being TRBD1 (6 bases). V lost 3 bases and J 2 bases, leaving 9 bases between the germline ends. The CDR3 extends over 15 amino acids. Looked up from germline, CDR1 is SGDLS and CDR2 is YYNGEE. The CDR3 loop is CASSDREAGANVLTF. For the CDR3, the DNA is TGTGCCAGCAGCGACAGGGAAGCTGGGGCCAACGTCCTGACTTTC.

The rearrangement links TRBV9 to TRBJ2-7; D not certain. In germline, CDR1 is SGDLS, CDR2 YYNGEE. V lost 0 bases, J lost 4 bases, and 14 bases lay in between. The CDR3 is 15 residues long. The CDR3 loop reads CASSVESLGTYEQYV. The CDR3 nucleotides are TGTGCCAGCAGCGTAGAATCCCTGGGTACTTACGAGCAGTACGTC.

There are a few counts of this clone. This sequence joins TRBV4-2 and TRBJ2-5; 14 bases map to TRBD2. Germline CDR1 and CDR2: LGHNA and YNFKEQ. V gave up 0 bases and J gave up 4 bases; unmatched junction bases: 4. This CDR3 is built from 17 residues. CDR3 DNA sequence: TGTGCCAGCAGCCAAGATGGGACTAGCGGGGGCGTAGAGACCCAGTACTTC. As protein: CASSQDGTSGGVETQYF.

The chain recombines TRBV6-5 with TRBJ2-1, with 9 nucleotides matching TRBD2. The CDR3 is 16 amino acids. Germline trimming cut 2 bases from V and 3 bases from J; bases unmatched to any gene: 5. Germline CDR1 MNHEY, CDR2 SVGAGI. CDR3 nucleotide sequence: TGTGCCAGCAGTTACATGCGGGGGGGTAACTACAATGAGCAGTTCTTC. It yields the protein CASSYMRGGNYNEQFF.

V usage is TRBV6-5 and J usage is TRBJ1-1; 9 nucleotides match TRBD1. V was clipped by 8 bases and J by 5 bases; unmatched bases: 9. The CDR3 totals 14 residues. From germline, CDR1 is MNHEY and CDR2 SVGAGI. CDR3 sequence (DNA): TGTGCCAGCGCTACAGGGGGCGTAGGGACTGAAGCTTTCTTT. Its protein product is CASATGGVGTEAFF.

This clone was found once. This rearrangement joins TRBV6-5 to TRBJ2-3, with a tentative D call TRBD1 (6 bases). The CDR3 has 15 amino acids. Germline V gene sequence: CDR1 MNHEY, CDR2 SVGAGI. V was cut by 2 bases and J by 0 bases, with 9 bases left in between. The CDR3 DNA reads as TGTGCCAGCAGTTACAGGGGGTATAGCACAGATACGCAGTATTTT. Amino acids: CASSYRGYSTDTQYF.

This sequence joins TRBV5-4 and TRBJ2-5; tentatively, D is TRBD2 (6 bases). CDR1 is SGHNT, CDR2 YYREEE, per germline (reference sequence). V was cut by 4 bases and J by 2 bases, with 30 bases left in between. This CDR3 has 20 amino acids. Here the CDR3 DNA reads TGTGCCAGCAGCGGGAGGACTACGCGGTTGAGGGGAGGCCAGCAAGAGACCCAGTACTTC. This codes for CASSGRTTRLRGGQQETQYF.

The rearrangement uses TRBV29-1 and TRBJ2-3; D unresolved. The V end was cut by 3 bases, the J end by 3 bases, with 7 bases between. Germline V CDR1 and CDR2: SQVTM, ANQGSEA. The CDR3 contains 12 residues. In DNA, the CDR3 is TGCAGCGTTGACCCCCGGACAGATACGCAGTATTTT. The encoded protein is CSVDPRTDTQYF.

The chain is built from TRBV7-9 and TRBJ1-3; D is undetermined. Germline CDR1 reads SEHNR; CDR2 reads FQNEAQ (reference sequence). The CDR3 spans 12 residues. Trimming pared 1 base from V and 6 bases from J, leaving 4 bases between. This CDR3 is CASSLVENTIYF. Here the CDR3 DNA reads TGTGCCAGCAGCTTAGTGGAAAACACCATATATTTT. The full variable domain, with the rest looked up from reference TRBV7-9 and TRBJ1-3, is DTGVSQNPRHKITKRGQNVTFRCDPISEHNRLYWYRQTLGQGPEFLTYFQNEAQLEKSRLLSDRFSAERPKGSFSTLEIQRTEQGDSAMYLCASSLVENTIYFGEGSWLTVV.

In its sample, this clone was seen once. This rearrangement joins TRBV7-2 to TRBJ1-5; D gene uncertain. CDR1 is SGHTA and CDR2 is FQGNSA in the germline V gene. Trimming cost V 2 bases and J 7 bases, with 9 bases left between them. The CDR3 totals 13 residues. CDR3 in amino acids: CASSLLMSQPQHF. Written as DNA, the CDR3 is TGTGCCAGCAGCTTATTAATGTCCCAGCCCCAGCATTTT.

The chain is built from TRBV11-1 and TRBJ2-4, with 10 bases that match TRBD1. The CDR3 length is 14 residues. CDR1 is SGHAT, CDR2 FQDESV, per germline (reference sequence). J lost 7 bases, V lost 5 bases, and 5 bases had no gene match. In DNA, the CDR3 is TGTGCCAGCAGCCCTGGACAGGGGGGGAACATTCAGTACTTC. It is translated as CASSPGQGGNIQYF.

The chain couples TRBV27 to TRBJ2-7, with D perhaps matching TRBD1 or TRBD2 (5 bases each). Germline V gene lookup returns CDR1 MNHEY and CDR2 SMNVEV (reference sequence). The ends were cut back, 6 bases at V and 3 bases at J, with 15 bases in the middle. This CDR3 is built from 14 residues. For the CDR3, the DNA is TGTGCCAGCAGCAAATGGACGGGGCGCTACGAGCAGTACGTC. Its translation is CASSKWTGRYEQYV.

The V gene is TRBV7-3, the J gene TRBJ2-5; TRBD2 agrees at 7 bases. This CDR3 has 15 amino acids. Germline V gives CDR1 SGHTA, CDR2 FQGTGA. The junction had 6 bases not matched to a gene; V was cut back by 3 bases and J by 2 bases. The CDR3 region has the DNA TGTGCCAGCAGCTTTGGCGGGGGTCGACAAGAGACCCAGTACTTC. Residues: CASSFGGGRQETQYF.

This clone appeared once. The chain links TRBV10-3 to TRBJ1-1; D unresolved. The V end lost 3 bases, the J end lost 4 bases, and 6 bases lay between the germline ends. The V gene's germline CDR1 is ENHRY and CDR2 SYGVKD. This CDR3 region has 12 residues. The CDR3: CAISEWGTEAFF. In DNA form, the CDR3 reads TGTGCCATCAGTGAATGGGGCACTGAAGCTTTCTTT.

The chain uses TRBV12-3 or TRBV12-4 and TRBJ1-1, with D possibly being TRBD1 (6 bases). The CDR3 covers 13 residues. With 5 bases removed from V and 7 bases from J, the gap between germline ends came to 14 bases. CDR3 region: CASSDQGINEAFF. In DNA form, the CDR3 reads TGTGCCAGCAGTGACCAGGGGATCAATGAAGCTTTCTTT.

V usage is TRBV27 and J usage is TRBJ1-5, with D tentatively TRBD1 (5 bases). The germline V and J ends were trimmed by 5 bases and 7 bases, with 15 bases remaining between them. This CDR3 comprises 14 residues. Per the germline V gene, CDR1 is MNHEY and CDR2 is SMNVEV (reference sequence). As DNA, the CDR3 is TGTGCCAGCAGTCCGACACTACAGGTGCAGCCCCAGCATTTT. This encodes CASSPTLQVQPQHF.